The 24 T cell receptor beta chains given below trace back to one sample, sequenced in a study of memory CD4+ T cells and cytomegalovirus serostatus. Single viable CD3+CD4+CD8-CD45RO+ cells were sorted as the memory CD4+ T cells. TCRdb's table, derived via immunoSEQ multiplex PCR, lists solely in-frame clones and lacks some. Counted here are about 100,000 clones, roughly 80% occurring once; the ten biggest clones make up 3.5% to 4%. Sequencing used memory CD4+ T cells from blood. All receptors come from an adult in good health and CMV-seropositive.

DNA for the CDR3: TGTGCCAGCAGCCGGGTTGTGTCCGAGCAGTACTTC. It translates to CASSRVVSEQYF. This rearrangement joins TRBV11-2 to TRBJ2-7; D gene ambiguous. This CDR3 has 12 amino acids. The V and J ends lost 5 bases and 6 bases respectively, with 11 bases between them. CDR1 and CDR2 (germline): SGHAT, FQNNGV.

This chain connects TRBV6-5 to TRBJ2-1; 11 bases agree with TRBD2. Germline V gene lookup returns CDR1 MNHEY and CDR2 SVGAGI. CDR3 length: 14 amino acids. The ends lost 8 bases at V and 5 bases at J; junction bases unmatched: 5. The CDR3 nucleotides are TGTGCCAGCTCCCGACTAGCGGGAAACAATGAGCAGTTCTTC. This translates into CASSRLAGNNEQFF.

The chain links TRBV18 to TRBJ1-1; D is uncertain. The V end lost 3 bases, the J end lost 3 bases, and 8 bases lay between the germline ends. Germline V gene sequence: CDR1 KGHSH, CDR2 LQKENI. The CDR3 has 13 amino acids. The CDR3 DNA reads TGTGCCAGCTCACCCAACCGTGACACTGAAGCTTTCTTT. It translates to CASSPNRDTEAFF.

The CDR3 DNA sequence: TGTGCCAGCAGCTTAAGATCTAGCGGGACGGGAACCACAATGGGGCAGTTCTTC. Amino acid sequence: CASSLRSSGTGTTMGQFF. The chain has TRBV7-8 and TRBJ2-1; TRBD2 aligns across 9 bases. V was clipped by 2 bases and J by 12 bases; unmatched bases: 20. This CDR3 is built from 18 residues. Per the germline V gene, CDR1 is SGHVS and CDR2 is FQNEAQ.

This chain links TRBV13 with TRBJ2-5; D may be TRBD2 (5 bases). The CDR3 runs 17 residues. In germline, CDR1 is PRHDT, CDR2 FYEKMQ (reference sequence). Trimming left V 5 bases short and J 5 bases short, with 24 bases between. In DNA, the CDR3 is TGTGCCAGCAGCCAGCCCCCTGGACCCACGGGGAAGGAGACCCAGTACTTC. This encodes CASSQPPGPTGKETQYF.

This clone showed up just a few times. The rearrangement uses TRBV30 and TRBJ2-7; no clear D gene. With 4 bases removed from V and 0 bases from J, the gap between germline ends came to 7 bases. Germline CDR1 is GTSNPN and CDR2 is SVGIG (reference sequence). The CDR3 has 12 amino acids. The CDR3 spells CAWTSSSYEQYF. In DNA, the CDR3 is TGTGCCTGGACGAGCAGCTCCTACGAGCAGTACTTC.

This clone was detected a few times. The rearrangement links TRBV25-1 to TRBJ2-2, with 9 bases identical to TRBD1. CDR1 MGHDK and CDR2 SYGVNS come from the germline V gene. The CDR3 runs 18 residues. Trimming at V came to 3 bases and at J to 3 bases, leaving 11 bases not matched to a gene. DNA for the CDR3: TGTGCCAGCAGTGACCCATATCGACAGGGGGTGGACACCGGGGAGCTGTTTTTT. It codes for CASSDPYRQGVDTGELFF.

This clone was picked up a small number of times. This chain links TRBV19 with TRBJ2-1; 8 bases align to TRBD2. V lost 6 bases to trimming and J lost 4 bases; unmatched junction nucleotides: 8. CDR3 length equals 15 residues. Germline V CDR1 and CDR2: LNHDA, SQIVND (reference sequence). The CDR3 region has the DNA TGTGCCAGTAGCCTCGCGGGAGGAAGGTACAATGAGCAGTTCTTC. This gives the protein CASSLAGGRYNEQFF.

The rearrangement uses TRBV29-1 and TRBJ1-4; 8 bases align to TRBD1. This CDR3 comprises 13 residues. V shed 4 bases, J shed 8 bases, and the junction held 6 bases outside the gene matches. CDR1 and CDR2 (germline): SQVTM, ANQGSEA. The DNA for the CDR3 is TGCAGCGTTGTGACAGGGGCCGGCGAAAAACTGTTTTTT. Protein: CSVVTGAGEKLFF.

This rearrangement joins TRBV19 to TRBJ1-1; D is ambiguous. V was shortened by 3 bases and J by 4 bases, with 12 bases between the two germline ends. The germline V gene encodes CDR1 LNHDA and CDR2 SQIVND (reference sequence). The CDR3 is made up of 14 amino acids. This chain's CDR3 is CASSMSFGVTEAFF. Written as DNA, the CDR3 is TGTGCCAGTAGTATGTCGTTTGGTGTCACTGAAGCTTTCTTT. Based on the CDR3 plus reference TRBV19 and TRBJ1-1, the full variable domain is DGGITQSPKYLFRKEGQNVTLSCEQNLNHDAMYWYRQDPGQGLRLIYYSQIVNDFQKGDIAEGYSVSREKKESFPLTVTSAQKNPTAFYLCASSMSFGVTEAFFGQGTRLTVV.

Written as DNA, the CDR3 is TGTGCCAGTAGTATTCGGCACCCGGAGACCCAGTACTTC. Amino acid sequence: CASSIRHPETQYF. This rearrangement joins TRBV19 to TRBJ2-5; D is ambiguous. The germline CDR1 and CDR2 sequences are LNHDA and SQIVND (reference sequence). The CDR3 spans 13 residues. Trimming cost V 3 bases and J 5 bases, with 10 bases left between them.

V usage is TRBV7-3 and J usage is TRBJ2-1; D call uncertain. This CDR3 region has 15 residues. CDR1 and CDR2 from the germline V gene are SGHTA and FQGTGA. Trimming removed 1 base from V and 9 bases from J, with 16 bases in between. The CDR3 coding sequence is TGTGCCAGCAGCTTAAATCCTGCAGGTTCGAGTGAGCAGTTCTTC. It specifies CASSLNPAGSSEQFF.

The V and J genes are TRBV2 and TRBJ1-5, with D maybe TRBD1 (5 bases). The V gene lost 1 base and the J gene lost 1 base, with 8 bases spanning the gap. The CDR3 runs to 15 residues. The germline V gene has CDR1 SNHLY and CDR2 FYNNEI. CDR3 in DNA: TGTGCCAGCAGTGAAGTTTGGGGGAGCAATCAGCCCCAGCATTTT. This gives the protein CASSEVWGSNQPQHF.

A remark on this clone: A junction end diverges from the germline sequence, so it may reflect a read error. The genes are TRBV7-7 and TRBJ2-5; 8 bases align to TRBD1. In germline, CDR1 is SSHAT, CDR2 FNYEAQ (reference sequence). This CDR3 is 13 amino acids long. The CDR3 DNA follows: TGTGCTAGCAGCGGACAGGGTGCGGAGACCCAGTACTTC. This encodes CASSGQGAETQYF.

This clone was counted between two and nine times. The chain has TRBV29-1 and TRBJ1-1; no firm D call. The CDR3 runs 14 residues. Trimming cost V 6 bases and J 2 bases, with 16 bases left between them. Per the germline V gene, CDR1 is SQVTM and CDR2 is ANQGSEA. CDR3 in DNA: TGCAGCGTCCACCCCCAACATCGCAACACTGAAGCTTTCTTT. Its protein is CSVHPQHRNTEAFF.

V gene TRBV28 combines with J gene TRBJ1-2, with D unresolved. The germline V and J ends were trimmed by 2 bases and 7 bases, with 14 bases remaining between them. Germline CDR1 and CDR2: MDHEN and SYDVKM. This CDR3 is built from 14 residues. CDR3 sequence reads: CASSLITGLGGYTF. DNA for the CDR3: TGTGCCAGCAGTTTAATTACGGGTCTGGGTGGCTACACCTTC.

The chain combines TRBV5-4 with TRBJ2-5; D unresolved. V lost 4 bases and J lost 5, with 15 bases in between. CDR3 size: 14 residues. In germline, CDR1 is SGHNT, CDR2 YYREEE (reference sequence). The CDR3 sequence is CASSADLSLETQYF. The CDR3 DNA follows: TGTGCCAGCAGCGCAGACCTTAGCTTGGAGACCCAGTACTTC.

This clone was observed once. The chain recombines TRBV7-2 with TRBJ2-5; the D is unclear. CDR3 length: 12 amino acids. The V gene lost 6 bases and the J gene lost 5 bases, with 10 bases spanning the gap. Per germline, CDR1 SGHTA and CDR2 FQGNSA. CDR3 in DNA: TGTGCCAGCAGTCATAGACCCGAGACCCAGTACTTC. This gives the protein CASSHRPETQYF.

The chain joins TRBV2 to TRBJ1-2; a weak D match, TRBD1 (6 bases). Trimming shortened V by 6 bases and J by 5 bases, and 16 bases separated the two germline ends. Germline CDR1 and CDR2: SNHLY and FYNNEI. The CDR3 extends over 14 amino acids. This chain's CDR3 is CASRRSGGAYGYTF. CDR3 nucleotides: TGTGCCAGCAGGAGGAGCGGGGGGGCATATGGCTACACCTTC.

The V gene is TRBV6-6, the J gene TRBJ1-1, with D possibly matching TRBD1 (5 bases). The CDR3 contains 15 residues. Trimming stripped 5 bases from V and 3 bases from J, with 16 bases between. Germline CDR1 is MNHNY and CDR2 is SVGAGI (reference sequence). The DNA of the CDR3 is TGTGCCAGCAGTCTACGGGAGTCCAGGGACACTGAAGCTTTCTTT. This gives the protein CASSLRESRDTEAFF.

The chain links TRBV7-9 to TRBJ2-1; 9 bases agree with TRBD2. V trimming: 1 base; J trimming: 6 bases; junction bases outside the gene matches: 7. The CDR3 covers 16 residues. Germline V lookup: CDR1 SEHNR, CDR2 FQNEAQ (reference sequence). The CDR3 is CASSLERSGRVNEQFF. The CDR3, as DNA: TGTGCCAGCAGCTTAGAGCGTAGCGGGAGAGTCAATGAGCAGTTCTTC.

The J gene is TRBJ2-2, the V gene TRBV19; tentatively, D is TRBD2 (5 bases). V lost 10 bases and J 3 bases, leaving 9 bases between the germline ends. CDR3 length equals 12 residues. Per the germline V gene, CDR1 is LNHDA and CDR2 is SQIVND (reference sequence). The CDR3 sequence: CAIMEDTGELFF. In DNA, the CDR3 is TGTGCCATCATGGAGGACACCGGGGAGCTGTTTTTT.

This chain joins TRBV9 and TRBJ1-3, with a weak D call TRBD1 (5 bases). This CDR3 contains 15 residues. Germline assignment: CDR1 SGDLS and CDR2 YYNGEE. Trimming took off 4 bases at V and 4 bases at J, with 15 bases between the two ends. CDR3 sequence: CASSSGGVYGNTIYF. CDR3 in DNA: TGTGCCAGCAGCTCTGGAGGGGTGTACGGAAACACCATATATTTT.

The V and J genes are TRBV6-5 and TRBJ1-1; D remains ambiguous. V was shortened by 10 bases and J by 2 bases, with 14 bases between the two germline ends. Germline-derived CDR1 and CDR2 are MNHEY and SVGAGI. The CDR3 consists of 13 residues. The CDR3 coding sequence is TGTGCCACTTCGGCCCCGGAAAACACTGAAGCTTTCTTT. It specifies CATSAPENTEAFF.